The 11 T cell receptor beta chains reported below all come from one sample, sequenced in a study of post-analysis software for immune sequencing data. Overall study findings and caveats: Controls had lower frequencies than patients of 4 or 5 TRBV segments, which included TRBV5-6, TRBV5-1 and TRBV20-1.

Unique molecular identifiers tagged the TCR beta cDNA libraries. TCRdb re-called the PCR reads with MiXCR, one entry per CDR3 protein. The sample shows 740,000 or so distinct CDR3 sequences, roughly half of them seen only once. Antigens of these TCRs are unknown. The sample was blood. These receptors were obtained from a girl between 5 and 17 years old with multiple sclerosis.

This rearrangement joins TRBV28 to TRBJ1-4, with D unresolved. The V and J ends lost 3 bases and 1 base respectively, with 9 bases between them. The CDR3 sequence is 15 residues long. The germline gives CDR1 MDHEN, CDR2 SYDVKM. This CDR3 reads CASSFVGETNEKLFF. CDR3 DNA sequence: TGTGCCAGCAGTTTTGTCGGGGAAACTAATGAAAAACTGTTTTTT.

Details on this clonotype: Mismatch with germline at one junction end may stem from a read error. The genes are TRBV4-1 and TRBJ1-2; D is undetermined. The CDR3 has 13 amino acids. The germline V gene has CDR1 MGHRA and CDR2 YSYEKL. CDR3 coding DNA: TGCGCCTGCAGCCAACAACAGTGGTATGGCTACACCTTC. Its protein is CACSQQQWYGYTF.

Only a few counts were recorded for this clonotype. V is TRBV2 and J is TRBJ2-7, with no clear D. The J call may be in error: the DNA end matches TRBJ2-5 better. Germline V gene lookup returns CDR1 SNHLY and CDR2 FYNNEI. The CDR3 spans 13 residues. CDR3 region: CASSEVRQETQYF. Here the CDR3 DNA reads TGTGCCAGCAGTGAAGTCAGGCAAGAGACCCAGTACTTC.

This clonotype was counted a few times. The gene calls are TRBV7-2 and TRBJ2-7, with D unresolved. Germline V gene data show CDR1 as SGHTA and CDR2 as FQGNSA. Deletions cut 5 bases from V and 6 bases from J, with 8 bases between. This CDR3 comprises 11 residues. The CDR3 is CASSPLFEQYF. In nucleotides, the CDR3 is TGTGCCAGCAGCCCGCTGTTCGAGCAGTACTTC.

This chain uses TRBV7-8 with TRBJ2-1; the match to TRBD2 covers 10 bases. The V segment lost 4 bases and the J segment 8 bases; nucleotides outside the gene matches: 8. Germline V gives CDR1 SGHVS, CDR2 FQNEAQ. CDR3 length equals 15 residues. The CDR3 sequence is CASSSSGRVRDEQFF. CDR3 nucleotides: TGTGCCAGCAGCTCAAGCGGGAGGGTTCGGGATGAGCAGTTCTTC.

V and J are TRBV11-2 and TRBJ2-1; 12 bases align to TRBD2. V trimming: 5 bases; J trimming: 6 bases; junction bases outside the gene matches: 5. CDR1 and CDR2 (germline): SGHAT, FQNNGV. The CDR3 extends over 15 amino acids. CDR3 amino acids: CASSKETSGGNEQFF. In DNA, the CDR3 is TGTGCCAGCAGCAAAGAGACTAGCGGGGGCAATGAGCAGTTCTTC.

CDR3 sequence (DNA): TGTGCCACCAGCAGAGATCCGACGAGTGAAGCTTTCTTT. Translation: CATSRDPTSEAFF. The V and J genes are TRBV15 and TRBJ1-1; no firm D call. The V gene's germline CDR1 is LNHNV and CDR2 YYDKDF (reference sequence). This CDR3 has 13 residues. Trimming pared 0 bases from V and 7 bases from J, leaving 9 bases between.

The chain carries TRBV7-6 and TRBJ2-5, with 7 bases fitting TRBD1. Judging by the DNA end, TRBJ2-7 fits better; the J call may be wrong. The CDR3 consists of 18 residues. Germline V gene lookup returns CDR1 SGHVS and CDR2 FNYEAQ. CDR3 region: CASSLSGGPGLVVPEQYF. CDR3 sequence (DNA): TGTGCCAGCAGCTTATCAGGGGGACCCGGGTTGGTTGTGCCCGAGCAGTACTTC.

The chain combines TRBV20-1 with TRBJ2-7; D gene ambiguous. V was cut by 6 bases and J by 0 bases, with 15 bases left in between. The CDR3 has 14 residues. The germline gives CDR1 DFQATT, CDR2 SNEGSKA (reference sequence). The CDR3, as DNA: TGCAGTGCCAACCCGTGGTACAGCTCCTACGAGCAGTACTTC. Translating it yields CSANPWYSSYEQYF.

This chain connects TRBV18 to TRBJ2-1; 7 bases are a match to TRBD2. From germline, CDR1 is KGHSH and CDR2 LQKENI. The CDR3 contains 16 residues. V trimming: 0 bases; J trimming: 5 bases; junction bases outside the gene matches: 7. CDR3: CASSPPTSKGHNEQFF. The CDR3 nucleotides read TGTGCCAGCTCACCACCGACTAGCAAAGGCCACAATGAGCAGTTCTTC.

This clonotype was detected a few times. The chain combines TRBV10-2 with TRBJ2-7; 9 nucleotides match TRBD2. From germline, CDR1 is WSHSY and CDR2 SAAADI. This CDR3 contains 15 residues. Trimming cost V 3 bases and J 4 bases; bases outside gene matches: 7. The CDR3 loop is CASSESTSGPYEQYF. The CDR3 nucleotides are TGCGCCAGCAGTGAATCGACTAGCGGACCTTACGAGCAGTACTTC.